This T cell receptor (beta chain) was retrieved from a study of Ad26.COV2.S vaccination and SARS-CoV-2 variants. Treatment given: approximately 18 received Ad26.COV2.S at low or high dose, single or two shots; 5 received placebo; per-sample allocation not given. It was on day 63 after the first vaccine or placebo injection that samples were taken. Assay used: immunoSEQ multiplex PCR; TCRdb lists only in-frame clones, some missing. The sample lists approximately 240,000 clones, roughly 90% occurring once. The TCR was taken from a person between 18 and 65 years old who received the Ad26.COV2.S COVID-19 vaccine or a placebo. Material: peripheral blood, obtained in a trial of Ad26.COV2.S vaccine versus placebo.

The CDR3 spells CASSLTGGTTHYEQYF. The CDR3 DNA is TGTGCCAGCAGCTTAACTGGCGGGACAACCCACTACGAGCAGTACTTC. The J gene is TRBJ2-7, the V gene TRBV7-3; D is tentatively TRBD1 or TRBD2 (6 bases each). The V gene lost 0 bases and the J gene lost 3 bases, with 15 bases spanning the gap. CDR1 and CDR2 from the germline V gene are SGHTA and FQGTGA. The CDR3 is 16 amino acids.